The rows below give T cell receptor beta chains drawn from one sample of a study of neoadjuvant nivolumab and ipilimumab in lung cancer. Produced via immunoSEQ multiplex PCR; TCRdb's table is partial and in-frame only. The data contain over 25,000 clones, 76% of them singletons. This sample comprised tumor tissue, obtained after neoadjuvant nivolumab, alone or with ipilimumab, at or shortly before surgery. The source of these receptors is an adult with non-small cell lung cancer. Each CDR3 is given with its conserved first and last residue. The D gene is left open where the match is weak. Size is omitted from some rows. Given values are once, few, many or a class for expanded clones.

clone_size,d_call,v_call,j_call,cdr3_nt,cdr3_aa
.,TRBD1,TRBV7-9,TRBJ1-1,TGTGCCAGCAGCACATACAGGGGGCGCATGAACACTGAAGCTTTCTTT,CASSTYRGRMNTEAFF
once,.,TRBV7-9,TRBJ2-3,TGTGCCAGCAGCCCAACCGGGACTCAAGGCGAAGATACGCAGTATTTT,CASSPTGTQGEDTQYF
.,.,TRBV5-1,TRBJ2-3,TGCGCCAGCAGCTTGGCCGCAGATACGCAGTATTTT,CASSLAADTQYF
few,.,TRBV2,TRBJ1-1,TGTGCCAGCAGCATACAGGGCTACAGTGAAGCTTTCTTT,CASSIQGYSEAFF
medium-sized,.,TRBV10-1,TRBJ1-4,TGCGCCAGCAGTGAGGTCGACGGCGAGAATGAAAAACTGTTTTTT,CASSEVDGENEKLFF
.,.,TRBV9,TRBJ1-5,TGTGCCAGCAGCGCCATGGGGGGTGTCAATCAGCCCCAGCATTTT,CASSAMGGVNQPQHF
.,.,TRBV10-3,TRBJ2-1,TGTGCCATCAGTGAGAGGGGGGGAAGCAACGAGCAGTTCTTC,CAISERGGSNEQFF
.,.,TRBV5-8,TRBJ1-2,TGTGCCAGCAGCTTGGACAACTATGGCTACACCTTC,CASSLDNYGYTF
.,TRBD1,TRBV5-5,TRBJ2-7,TGTGCCAGCAGCCACAGGGGTTACGAGCAGTACTTC,CASSHRGYEQYF
.,.,TRBV4-1,TRBJ2-7,TGCGCCAGCAGCCAAGAGTGGGGGCTGCTTTCCTACGAGCAGTACTTC,CASSQEWGLLSYEQYF
.,TRBD1,TRBV6-6,TRBJ2-3,TGTGCCAGCAGGAAGGGGACAGGGGACACAGATACGCAGTATTTT,CASRKGTGDTDTQYF
once,.,TRBV7-6,TRBJ1-1,TGTGCCAGCAGCTTACCCCAGGGCAGCGGGAAAGCTTTCTTT,CASSLPQGSGKAFF
few,TRBD1,TRBV5-4,TRBJ1-2,TGTGCCAGCAGCTACGGACAGGGAAACTATGGCTACACCTTC,CASSYGQGNYGYTF
.,.,TRBV9,TRBJ1-2,TGTGCCAGCAGCGCCCAGCCGTCGGGGGCCTCTGGCTACACCTTC,CASSAQPSGASGYTF
.,.,TRBV4-3,TRBJ1-3,TGCGCCAGCAGCCAAGAGCAGGTCCGAAACACCATATATTTT,CASSQEQVRNTIYF
.,TRBD1,TRBV11-3,TRBJ2-1,TGTGCCAGCAGCTCCCGGGACAGGAACAATGAGCAGTTCTTC,CASSSRDRNNEQFF
.,.,TRBV6-6,TRBJ1-5,TGTGCCAGCACGGCAAATAGCAATCAGCCCCAGCATTTT,CASTANSNQPQHF
.,.,TRBV7-2,TRBJ1-2,TGTGCCAGCAGCCCTAGGAACTCCTATGGCTACACCTTC,CASSPRNSYGYTF
.,.,TRBV7-8,TRBJ2-7,TGTGCCAGCAGCTTAGCACAGGTCCGCGAGCAGTACTTC,CASSLAQVREQYF
.,.,TRBV7-2,TRBJ1-2,TGTGCCAGCAGCCCAGCGCCGGGCCTCTATGGCTACACCTTC,CASSPAPGLYGYTF
few,.,TRBV30,TRBJ2-1,TGTGCCTGGAGCAGGGAGATGGTAAGCTGGTTCTTC,CAWSREMVSWFF
.,TRBD1,TRBV6-1,TRBJ2-5,TGTGCCAGCAGTGGCCGGGACAGGATACAAGAGACCCAGTACTTC,CASSGRDRIQETQYF
.,.,TRBV5-4,TRBJ1-1,TGTGCCAGCAGCTTGTCGCAGAACACTGAAGCTTTCTTT,CASSLSQNTEAFF
large,TRBD1,TRBV9,TRBJ1-6,TGTGCCAGCAGCACCGGACAGGTCGAATCGCCCCTCCACTTT,CASSTGQVESPLHF
.,.,TRBV18,TRBJ2-6,TGTGCCAGCTCACGGGACTCTGGGGCCAACGTCCTGACTTTC,CASSRDSGANVLTF
.,.,TRBV7-9,TRBJ2-1,TGTGCCAGCAGCTTAGAGACCAGGGAGCAGTTCTTC,CASSLETREQFF
.,.,TRBV29-1,TRBJ2-3,TGCAGCGTCTCACAGGGGACTAGCACAGATACGCAGTATTTT,CSVSQGTSTDTQYF
.,.,TRBV6-5,TRBJ1-2,TGTGCCAGCAGTTCACAACCCCTCCAGCTCTATGGCTACACCTTC,CASSSQPLQLYGYTF
.,TRBD1,TRBV11-2,TRBJ2-1,TGTGCCAGCAGCCAGACAGGGTTTGGCAATGAGCAGTTCTTC,CASSQTGFGNEQFF
.,.,TRBV6-1,TRBJ2-1,TGTGCCAGCAGAGCCCTAACCGGGAACTACAATGAGCAGTTCTTC,CASRALTGNYNEQFF
.,.,TRBV5-1,TRBJ1-1,TGCGCCAGCAGCTTGGCTACCCCGACTGAAGCTTTCTTT,CASSLATPTEAFF
.,TRBD1,TRBV5-6,TRBJ2-5,TGTGCCAGCAGCCGCACCGGGACAGGGAGACGAGAGACCCAGTACTTC,CASSRTGTGRRETQYF
.,.,TRBV12-5,TRBJ2-3,TGTGCTAGTGGTTCCTCAGGGCCAGATACGCAGTATTTT,CASGSSGPDTQYF
.,.,TRBV18,TRBJ1-2,TGTGCCAGCTCACCCGCAGCCACTAACTATGGCTACACCTTC,CASSPAATNYGYTF
.,.,TRBV27,TRBJ2-1,TGTGCCAGCAGTTTAGGGACTCCTACTAACAATGAGCAGTTCTTC,CASSLGTPTNNEQFF
.,.,TRBV27,TRBJ2-3,TGTGCCAGCAGTTTATCGAGCCCCTTCACAGATACGCAGTATTTT,CASSLSSPFTDTQYF
.,.,TRBV29-1,TRBJ1-2,TGCAGCGTTGAAAAGGAAGGGCGGGGCTACACCTTC,CSVEKEGRGYTF
.,.,TRBV30,TRBJ1-1,TGTGCCTGGAGTGTAAGGCTTTGGGGGTTCGCTGAAGCTTTCTTT,CAWSVRLWGFAEAFF